These 16 T cell receptor beta chains share one sample of origin, sequenced in a study of CD8+ T cells in alopecia areata. As to treatment: oral pan-JAK inhibitor, 5-10 mg twice daily. Extracted RNA was reverse transcribed, and the resulting cDNA served as sequencing template. TCRdb's table, derived via immunoSEQ multiplex PCR, lists solely in-frame clones and lacks some. The table has about 190,000 clones, approximately 60% seen once. The sample was CD4+ T cells sorted from blood, taken at week 4, from a patient treated with tofacitinib. The receptors derive from a human donor with alopecia areata.

This clone was picked up a small number of times. V is TRBV30 and J is TRBJ2-5; TRBD2 might be the D (6 bases). This CDR3 contains 14 residues. V was pared by 0 bases and J by 5 bases, with 13 bases between. Germline assignment: CDR1 GTSNPN and CDR2 SVGIG (reference sequence). CDR3 nucleotide sequence: TGTGCCTGGAGTGTAGGAGGGTGGGGGGAGACCCAGTACTTC. It is translated as CAWSVGGWGETQYF.

V and J are TRBV6-5 and TRBJ2-2; D unresolved. Germline values: CDR1 MNHEY, CDR2 SVGAGI. The V gene lost 8 bases and the J gene lost 6 bases, with 10 bases spanning the gap. CDR3 length equals 12 residues. CDR3 DNA sequence: TGTGCCAGCTGCGAAGATCCCGGGGAGCTGTTTTTT. It yields the protein CASCEDPGELFF.

V usage is TRBV19 and J usage is TRBJ1-1; possibly TRBD1 for D (6 bases). V was clipped by 4 bases and J by 0 bases, with 12 bases between them. Germline loops: CDR1 LNHDA, CDR2 SQIVND (reference sequence). The CDR3 runs 15 residues. The chain's CDR3 is CASSTGRDMNTEAFF. In DNA, the CDR3 is TGTGCCAGTAGTACAGGACGGGACATGAACACTGAAGCTTTCTTT.

This clone is a singleton in its sample. The chain links TRBV5-1 to TRBJ2-4; D tentatively fits TRBD1 or TRBD2 (5 bases each). V was pared by 4 bases and J by 7 bases, with 12 bases between. Germline CDR1 reads SGHRS; CDR2 reads YFSETQ. This CDR3 has 13 amino acids. DNA of the CDR3: TGCGCCAGCAGCATTGGGGGAATGAACATTCAGTACTTC. It specifies CASSIGGMNIQYF.

The rearrangement joins TRBV29-1 to TRBJ2-3; tentatively, D is TRBD2 (6 bases). CDR1 is SQVTM, CDR2 ANQGSEA, per germline. This CDR3 spans 11 amino acids. The CDR3 bases are TGCTCAGGAGGGGAGGCAGATACGCAGTATTTT. As protein: CSGGEADTQYF.

This clone was seen only a few times. The V and J genes are TRBV25-1 and TRBJ2-5; 12 nucleotides line up with TRBD1. The junction had 14 bases not matched to a gene; V was cut back by 8 bases and J by 4 bases. Germline assignment: CDR1 MGHDK and CDR2 SYGVNS. This CDR3 has 17 amino acids. DNA of the CDR3: TGTGCCAGCCGGGGAAGGGGACAGGGGGCTTCCGGAGAGACCCAGTACTTC. Translating gives CASRGRGQGASGETQYF.

This clone turned up a few times. It is likely a read error, because the conserved phenylalanine at the end of the CDR3 is missing. No DNA is shown, since the ends of the CDR3 on it are uncertain; the CDR3 is the one TCRdb lists. The chain carries TRBV20-1 and TRBJ1-2; no check of the table's D call, TRBD1, against the DNA was made. The CDR3 has 10 residues if both end residues are counted. Germline V gene data show CDR1 as DFQATT and CDR2 as SNEGSKA (reference sequence). The CDR3 is CSASGQVQRV.

The chain couples TRBV27 to TRBJ2-5; TRBD2 agrees at 10 bases. The V segment lost 10 bases and the J segment 5 bases; nucleotides outside the gene matches: 7. Germline-derived CDR1 and CDR2 are MNHEY and SMNVEV (reference sequence). The CDR3 consists of 13 residues. CDR3 sequence: CATGAGGHETQYF. For the CDR3, the DNA is TGTGCCACCGGAGCGGGAGGGCACGAGACCCAGTACTTC.

The chain links TRBV5-6 to TRBJ2-6; D gene uncertain. The germline CDR1 and CDR2 sequences are SGHDT and YYEEEE. V was shortened by 2 bases and J by 10 bases, with 1 base between the two germline ends. The CDR3 has 10 amino acids. CDR3 nucleotide sequence: TGTGCCAGCAGCTTAAACGTCCTGACTTTC. It translates to CASSLNVLTF.

The chain is built from TRBV7-2 and TRBJ2-1; the match to TRBD2 covers 11 bases. CDR3 length: 17 amino acids. V trimming: 2 bases; J trimming: 8 bases; junction bases outside the gene matches: 11. Germline V lookup: CDR1 SGHTA, CDR2 FQGNSA. CDR3 bases: TGTGCCAGCAGCTTAATGACCGGGACTAGCGGCCACGATGAGCAGTTCTTC. Translation gives CASSLMTGTSGHDEQFF.

V gene TRBV7-8 combines with J gene TRBJ2-7; 9 nucleotides match TRBD1. The germline gives CDR1 SGHVS, CDR2 FQNEAQ. J gave up 3 bases and V 5 bases, and 8 bases lay outside the gene matches. This CDR3 is built from 15 residues. The chain's CDR3 is CASSKRTGDRYEQYF. CDR3 sequence (DNA): TGTGCCAGCAGCAAGAGGACAGGGGATCGCTACGAGCAGTACTTC.

This clone showed up just a few times. The chain uses TRBV4-3 and TRBJ2-3; D ambiguous. CDR1 and CDR2 (germline): LGHNA, YSLEER. Deletions cut 0 bases from V and 0 bases from J, with 10 bases between. The CDR3 consists of 16 residues. The CDR3 is CASSQDASTSTDTQYF. The DNA of the CDR3 is TGCGCCAGCAGCCAAGACGCTTCTACCAGCACAGATACGCAGTATTTT.

The V gene is TRBV11-2, the J gene TRBJ2-5, with D unclear. The CDR3 has 14 amino acids. Germline V gene data show CDR1 as SGHAT and CDR2 as FQNNGV. Trimming stripped 5 bases from V and 4 bases from J, with 14 bases between. This CDR3 reads CASSPSTVRETQYF. CDR3 sequence (DNA): TGTGCCAGCAGCCCGAGTACAGTCCGAGAGACCCAGTACTTC.

V is TRBV7-2 and J is TRBJ1-2; possible D gene TRBD1, 6 bases. The germline V gene encodes CDR1 SGHTA and CDR2 FQGNSA. The CDR3 sequence is 14 residues long. Trimming took 8 bases from V and 4 from J, leaving 17 bases between them. For the CDR3, the DNA is TGTGCCAGCGGGTTACAGGGAGGGCTCTATGGCTACACCTTC. Translation gives CASGLQGGLYGYTF.

V gene TRBV10-3 combines with J gene TRBJ2-5; D is ambiguous. V gave up 5 bases and J gave up 4 bases, with 11 bases separating them. The CDR3 extends over 13 amino acids. Germline CDR1 is ENHRY and CDR2 is SYGVKD. The CDR3 protein is CAISIAASETQYF. CDR3 DNA: TGTGCCATCAGTATAGCAGCGTCAGAGACCCAGTACTTC.

This clone was seen more than once but under ten times. The V and J genes are TRBV29-1 and TRBJ2-2; 11 positions match TRBD2. The CDR3 is 17 residues long. The germline gives CDR1 SQVTM, CDR2 ANQGSEA. J was trimmed by 5 bases and V by 3 bases; bases with no gene match: 11. The CDR3 region has the DNA TGCAGCGTTGAGGGGCCTAGCGGGAGGCCGAGGACCGGGGAGCTGTTTTTT. This translates into CSVEGPSGRPRTGELFF.